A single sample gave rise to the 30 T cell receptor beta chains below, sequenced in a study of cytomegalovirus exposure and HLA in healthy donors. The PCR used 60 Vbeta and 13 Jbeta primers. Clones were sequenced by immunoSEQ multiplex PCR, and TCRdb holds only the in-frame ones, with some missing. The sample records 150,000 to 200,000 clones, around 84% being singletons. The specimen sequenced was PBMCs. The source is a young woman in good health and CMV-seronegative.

CDR3 nucleotides: TGTGCCAGCAGGGGGGAGGTTGCTAATTCACCCCTCCACTTT. The encoded protein is CASRGEVANSPLHF. J is TRBJ1-6 and V is TRBV6-1, with D maybe TRBD1 (5 bases). V was pared by 6 bases and J by 6 bases, with 12 bases between. Germline V gene sequence: CDR1 MNHNS, CDR2 SASEGT. CDR3 length: 14 residues.

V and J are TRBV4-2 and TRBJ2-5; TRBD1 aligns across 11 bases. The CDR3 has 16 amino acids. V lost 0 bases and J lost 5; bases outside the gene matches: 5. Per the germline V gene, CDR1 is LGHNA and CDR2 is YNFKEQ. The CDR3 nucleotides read TGTGCCAGCAGCCAAGATCCTGGACAGGGGGCGGAGACCCAGTACTTC. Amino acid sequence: CASSQDPGQGAETQYF.

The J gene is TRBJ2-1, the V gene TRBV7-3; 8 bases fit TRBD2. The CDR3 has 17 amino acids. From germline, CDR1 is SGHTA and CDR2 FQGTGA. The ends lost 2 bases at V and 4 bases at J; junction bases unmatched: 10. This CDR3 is CASSLVQSGLEYNEQFF. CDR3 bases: TGTGCCAGCAGCTTAGTCCAGTCGGGACTAGAGTACAATGAGCAGTTCTTC.

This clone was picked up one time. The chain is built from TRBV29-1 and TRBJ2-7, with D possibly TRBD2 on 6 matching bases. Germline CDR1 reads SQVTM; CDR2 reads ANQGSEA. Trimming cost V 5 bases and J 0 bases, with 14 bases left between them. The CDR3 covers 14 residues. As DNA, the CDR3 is TGCAGCGTTACCCGGGACTCAAGCTCCTACGAGCAGTACTTC. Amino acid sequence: CSVTRDSSSYEQYF.

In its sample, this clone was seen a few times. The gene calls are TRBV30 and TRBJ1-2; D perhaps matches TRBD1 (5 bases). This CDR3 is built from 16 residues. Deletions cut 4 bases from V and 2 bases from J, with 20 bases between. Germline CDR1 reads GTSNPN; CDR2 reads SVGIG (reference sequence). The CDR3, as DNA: TGTGCCTGGAAGGATCCCCCAGGGAGGAGAAACTATGGCTACACCTTC. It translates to CAWKDPPGRRNYGYTF.

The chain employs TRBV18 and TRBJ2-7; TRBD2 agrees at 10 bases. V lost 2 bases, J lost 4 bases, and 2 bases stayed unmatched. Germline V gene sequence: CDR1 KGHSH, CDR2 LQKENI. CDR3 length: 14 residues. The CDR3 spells CASSPASGSYEQYF. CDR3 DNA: TGTGCCAGCTCACCAGCTAGCGGGAGTTACGAGCAGTACTTC.

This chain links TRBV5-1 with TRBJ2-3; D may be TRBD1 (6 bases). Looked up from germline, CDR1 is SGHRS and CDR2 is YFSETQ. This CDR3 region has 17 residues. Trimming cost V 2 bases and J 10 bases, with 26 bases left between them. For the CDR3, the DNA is TGCGCCAGCAGCTTATACCCTCGAGGACAGTCAGCACGGGCGCAGTATTTT. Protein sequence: CASSLYPRGQSARAQYF.

The CDR3 loop is CASSQLLAGGFGYNEQFF. In DNA, the CDR3 is TGTGCCAGCAGCCAACTCCTAGCGGGAGGATTCGGCTACAATGAGCAGTTCTTC. This sequence joins TRBV14 and TRBJ2-1; 11 nucleotides agree with TRBD2. V lost 2 bases to trimming and J lost 3 bases; unmatched junction nucleotides: 9. Germline CDR1 reads SGHDN; CDR2 reads FVKESK. The CDR3 is 18 amino acids.

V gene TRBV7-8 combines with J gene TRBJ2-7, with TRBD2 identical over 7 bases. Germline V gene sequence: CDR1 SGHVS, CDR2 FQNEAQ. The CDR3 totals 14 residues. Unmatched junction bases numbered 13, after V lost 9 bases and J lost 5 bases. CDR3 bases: TGTGCCAGTATCAAAGGCGGGAGTATCAACGAGCAGTACTTC. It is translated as CASIKGGSINEQYF. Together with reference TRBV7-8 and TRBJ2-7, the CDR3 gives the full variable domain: GAGVSQSPRYKVAKRGQDVALRCDPISGHVSLFWYQQALGQGPEFLTYFQNEAQLDKSGLPSDRFFAERPEGSVSTLKIQRTQQEDSAVYLCASIKGGSINEQYFGPGTRLTVT.

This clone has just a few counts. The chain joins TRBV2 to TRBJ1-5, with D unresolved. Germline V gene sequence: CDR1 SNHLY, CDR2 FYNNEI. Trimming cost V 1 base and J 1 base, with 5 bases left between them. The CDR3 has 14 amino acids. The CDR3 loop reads CASSEGQSNQPQHF. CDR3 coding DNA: TGTGCCAGCAGTGAAGGGCAGAGCAATCAGCCCCAGCATTTT.

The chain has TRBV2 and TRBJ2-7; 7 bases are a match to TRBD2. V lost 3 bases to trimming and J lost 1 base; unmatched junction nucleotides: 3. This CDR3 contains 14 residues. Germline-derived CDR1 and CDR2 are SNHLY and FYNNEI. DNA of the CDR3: TGTGCCAGCAGTGATGCCGGGGGGTCCTACGAGCAGTACTTC. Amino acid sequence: CASSDAGGSYEQYF.

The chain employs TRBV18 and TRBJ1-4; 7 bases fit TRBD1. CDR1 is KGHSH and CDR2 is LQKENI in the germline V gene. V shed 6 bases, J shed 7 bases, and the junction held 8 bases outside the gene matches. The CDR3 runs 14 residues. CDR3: CASSPGQPVEKLFF. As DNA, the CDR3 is TGTGCCAGCTCTCCGGGACAGCCTGTTGAAAAACTGTTTTTT.

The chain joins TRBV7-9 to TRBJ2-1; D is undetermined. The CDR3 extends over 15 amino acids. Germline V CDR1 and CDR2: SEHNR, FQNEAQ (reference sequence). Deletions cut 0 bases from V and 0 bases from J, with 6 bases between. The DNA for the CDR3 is TGTGCCAGCAGCTTAGCTCCCAGCTCCTACAATGAGCAGTTCTTC. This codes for CASSLAPSSYNEQFF.

The CDR3: CASSLLAGGDLYEQYF. CDR3 nucleotide sequence: TGTGCCAGTAGTCTCCTAGCGGGGGGAGACTTATACGAGCAGTACTTC. V gene TRBV19 combines with J gene TRBJ2-7, with 11 bases lining up with TRBD2. V dropped 5 bases and J dropped 4; count of bases not matched to a gene: 10. Germline loops: CDR1 LNHDA, CDR2 SQIVND (reference sequence). This CDR3 comprises 16 residues.

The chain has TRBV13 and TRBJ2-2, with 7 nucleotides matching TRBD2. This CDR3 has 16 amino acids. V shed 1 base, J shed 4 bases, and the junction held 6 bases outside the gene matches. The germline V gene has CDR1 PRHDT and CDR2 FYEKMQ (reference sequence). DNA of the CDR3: TGTGCCAGCAGCTTAGCTCGCGGGAGAGGCACCGGGGAGCTGTTTTTT. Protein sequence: CASSLARGRGTGELFF.

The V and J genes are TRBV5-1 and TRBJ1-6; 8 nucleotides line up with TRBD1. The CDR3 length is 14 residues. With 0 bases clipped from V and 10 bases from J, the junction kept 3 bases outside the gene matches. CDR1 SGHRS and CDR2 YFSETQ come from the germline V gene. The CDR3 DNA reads TGCGCCAGCAGCTTGGGCAGGGGGCACTCACCCCTCCACTTT. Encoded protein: CASSLGRGHSPLHF.

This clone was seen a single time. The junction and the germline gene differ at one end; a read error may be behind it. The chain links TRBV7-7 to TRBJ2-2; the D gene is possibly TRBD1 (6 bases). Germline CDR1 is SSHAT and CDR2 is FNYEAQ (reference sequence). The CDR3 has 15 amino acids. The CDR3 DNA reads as TGTGCTAGCAGCATGGGACACCTGAACACCGGGGAGCTGTTTTTT. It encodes CASSMGHLNTGELFF.

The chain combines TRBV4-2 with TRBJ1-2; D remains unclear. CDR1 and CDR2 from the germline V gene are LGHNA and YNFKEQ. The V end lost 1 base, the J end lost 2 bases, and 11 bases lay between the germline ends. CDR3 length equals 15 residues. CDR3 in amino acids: CASSQARTNNYGYTF. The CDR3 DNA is TGTGCCAGCAGCCAAGCCCGCACAAACAACTATGGCTACACCTTC.

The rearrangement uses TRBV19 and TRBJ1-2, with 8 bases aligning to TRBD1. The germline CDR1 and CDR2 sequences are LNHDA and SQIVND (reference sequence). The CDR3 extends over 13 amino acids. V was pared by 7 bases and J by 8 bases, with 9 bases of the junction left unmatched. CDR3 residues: CASNADRAAGYTF. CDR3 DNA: TGTGCCAGTAATGCGGACAGGGCGGCGGGCTACACCTTC.

The CDR3 nucleotides read TGTGCCAGCAGCCACGCCGGGACTAGCGGGAGCGAGCAGTACTTC. As protein: CASSHAGTSGSEQYF. The chain recombines TRBV4-2 with TRBJ2-7; 14 nucleotides agree with TRBD2. Germline values: CDR1 LGHNA, CDR2 YNFKEQ. The J segment lost 6 bases and the V segment lost 3 bases, leaving 4 bases of the junction unmatched. CDR3 length: 15 residues.

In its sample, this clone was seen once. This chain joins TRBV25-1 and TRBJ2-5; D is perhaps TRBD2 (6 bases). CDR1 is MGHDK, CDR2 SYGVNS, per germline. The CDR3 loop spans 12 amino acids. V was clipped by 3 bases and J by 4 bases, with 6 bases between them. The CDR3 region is CASSEGGETQYF. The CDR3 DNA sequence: TGTGCCAGCAGTGAGGGGGGAGAGACCCAGTACTTC.

The CDR3 region has the DNA TGTGCCAGCAGCTCGACTAGCGGGGCCTCCTACGAGCAGTACTTC. Translation: CASSSTSGASYEQYF. The V and J genes are TRBV5-6 and TRBJ2-7; 11 bases agree with TRBD2. Trimming took 3 bases from V and 0 from J; bases not matched to a gene: 2. The germline V gene encodes CDR1 SGHDT and CDR2 YYEEEE. The CDR3 is 15 residues long.

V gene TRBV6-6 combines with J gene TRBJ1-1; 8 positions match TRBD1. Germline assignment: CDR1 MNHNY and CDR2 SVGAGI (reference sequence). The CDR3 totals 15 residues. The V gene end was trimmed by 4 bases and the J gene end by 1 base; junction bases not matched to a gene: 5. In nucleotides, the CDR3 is TGTGCCAGCAGTTCCCCCGGGACAGGGAACACTGAAGCTTTCTTT. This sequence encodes CASSSPGTGNTEAFF.

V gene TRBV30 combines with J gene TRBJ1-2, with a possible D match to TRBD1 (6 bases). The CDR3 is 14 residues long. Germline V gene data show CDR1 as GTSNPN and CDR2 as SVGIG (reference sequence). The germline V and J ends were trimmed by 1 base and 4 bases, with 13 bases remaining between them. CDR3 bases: TGTGCCTGGAGTGGGGGGGGCTTATTCTATGGCTACACCTTC. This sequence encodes CAWSGGGLFYGYTF.

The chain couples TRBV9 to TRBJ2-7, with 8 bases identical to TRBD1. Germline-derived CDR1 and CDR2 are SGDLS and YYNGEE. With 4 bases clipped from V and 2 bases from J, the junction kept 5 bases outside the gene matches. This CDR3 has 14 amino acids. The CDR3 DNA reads TGTGCCAGCAGCCCTGGACAGGGCCCCTACGAGCAGTACTTC. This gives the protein CASSPGQGPYEQYF. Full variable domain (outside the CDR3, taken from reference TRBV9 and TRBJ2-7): DSGVTQTPKHLITATGQRVTLRCSPRSGDLSVYWYQQSLDQGLQFLIQYYNGEERAKGNILERFSAQQFPDLHSELNLSSLELGDSALYFCASSPGQGPYEQYFGPGTRLTVT.

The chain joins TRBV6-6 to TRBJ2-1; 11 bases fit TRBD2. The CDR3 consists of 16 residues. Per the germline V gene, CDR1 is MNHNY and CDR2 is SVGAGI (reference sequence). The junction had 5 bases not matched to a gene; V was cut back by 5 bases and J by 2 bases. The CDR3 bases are TGTGCCAGCAGTGGTAGCGGGAGGGCCCCCTACAATGAGCAGTTCTTC. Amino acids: CASSGSGRAPYNEQFF.

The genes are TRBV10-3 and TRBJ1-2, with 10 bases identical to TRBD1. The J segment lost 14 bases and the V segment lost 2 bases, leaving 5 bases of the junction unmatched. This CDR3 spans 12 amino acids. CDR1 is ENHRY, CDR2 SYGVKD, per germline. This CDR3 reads CAISEDRGRETF. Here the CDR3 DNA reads TGTGCCATCAGTGAGGACAGGGGGCGTGAGACCTTC.

This chain's CDR3 is CASSIRLAGGGDTQYF. CDR3 nucleotides: TGTGCCAGTAGTATTCGGCTAGCGGGAGGAGGAGATACGCAGTATTTT. J is TRBJ2-3 and V is TRBV19; 11 nucleotides match TRBD2. V gave up 3 bases and J gave up 5 bases; unmatched junction bases: 7. CDR3 length: 16 amino acids. Germline CDR1 reads LNHDA; CDR2 reads SQIVND (reference sequence).

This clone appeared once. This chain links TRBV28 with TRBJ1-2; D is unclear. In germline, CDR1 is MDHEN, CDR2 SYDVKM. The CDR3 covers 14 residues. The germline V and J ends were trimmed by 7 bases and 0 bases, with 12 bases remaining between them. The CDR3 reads CASKRGSANYGYTF. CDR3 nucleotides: TGTGCCAGCAAACGAGGCAGTGCTAACTATGGCTACACCTTC.

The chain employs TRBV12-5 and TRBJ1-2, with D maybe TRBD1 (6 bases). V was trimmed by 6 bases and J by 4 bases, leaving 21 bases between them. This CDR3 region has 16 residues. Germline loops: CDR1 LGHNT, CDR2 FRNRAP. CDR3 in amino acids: CASGTPPQGAFYGYTF. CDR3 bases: TGTGCTAGTGGCACCCCCCCACAGGGAGCCTTCTATGGCTACACCTTC.